What follows are 22 T cell receptor beta chains derived from one specimen sequenced in a study of T cell changes during pregnancy in multiple sclerosis. Sequencing used immunoSEQ multiplex PCR; TCRdb keeps in-frame clones, though not all of them. The table has tens of thousands of clones, over 80% seen once. The source was CD4+ T cells from peripheral blood mononuclear cells, collected after pregnancy. These receptors were taken from a female donor with multiple sclerosis, enrolled in a pregnancy study.

The CDR3 nucleotides read TGTGCCAGCAGCCGGGACAGTAACTCCTACAATGAGCAGTTCTTC. The encoded protein is CASSRDSNSYNEQFF. V is TRBV7-2 and J is TRBJ2-1; 7 nucleotides match TRBD1. Germline CDR1 SGHTA, CDR2 FQGNSA. There are 15 residues in the CDR3. The V gene end was trimmed by 5 bases and the J gene end by 0 bases; junction bases not matched to a gene: 4.

The chain couples TRBV6-5 to TRBJ1-2; perhaps TRBD1 as D (6 bases). The germline CDR1 and CDR2 sequences are MNHEY and SVGAGI. CDR3 length equals 13 residues. V was shortened by 1 base and J by 8 bases, with 11 bases between the two germline ends. CDR3 DNA sequence: TGTGCCAGCAGTTACTATGGGGGCTGGGGCTACACCTTC. Translating it yields CASSYYGGWGYTF.

The chain carries TRBV19 and TRBJ1-2; D call uncertain. V was pared by 8 bases and J by 7 bases, with 11 bases between. The V gene's germline CDR1 is LNHDA and CDR2 SQIVND (reference sequence). This CDR3 is 11 amino acids long. The CDR3 reads CASGLWSGYTF. The CDR3, as DNA: TGTGCCAGTGGCCTTTGGAGTGGCTACACCTTC.

V and J are TRBV5-6 and TRBJ1-2; 7 nucleotides align to TRBD1. The CDR3 extends over 16 amino acids. Looked up from germline, CDR1 is SGHDT and CDR2 is YYEEEE. Trimming at V came to 1 base and at J to 0 bases, leaving 6 bases not matched to a gene. The CDR3 nucleotides are TGTGCCAGCAGCTTGTTTCGGGACAGAGCTAACTATGGCTACACCTTC. Amino acids: CASSLFRDRANYGYTF.

The chain has TRBV11-2 and TRBJ2-7; 14 nucleotides match TRBD2. CDR1 is SGHAT and CDR2 is FQNNGV in the germline V gene. CDR3 length: 18 amino acids. J was trimmed by 0 bases and V by 1 base; bases with no gene match: 5. CDR3 protein: CASSLVRTSGGTSYEQYF. DNA for the CDR3: TGTGCCAGCAGCTTAGTCCGGACTAGCGGGGGGACCTCCTACGAGCAGTACTTC.

V and J are TRBV7-2 and TRBJ1-5, with 7 bases aligning to TRBD1. Trimming took 5 bases from V and 0 from J; bases not matched to a gene: 7. CDR3 length: 16 amino acids. Looked up from germline, CDR1 is SGHTA and CDR2 is FQGNSA. The CDR3 sequence: CASSKTDRVSNQPQHF. CDR3 nucleotide sequence: TGTGCCAGCAGCAAAACTGACAGGGTTAGCAATCAGCCCCAGCATTTT.

The J gene is TRBJ2-7, the V gene TRBV2; 9 nucleotides match TRBD2. The CDR3 covers 15 residues. The trim removed 6 bases at V and 1 base at J, leaving 7 bases unmatched. CDR1 SNHLY and CDR2 FYNNEI come from the germline V gene. The CDR3 sequence: CASRGGAGGSYEQYF. CDR3 nucleotide sequence: TGTGCCAGCAGGGGGGGAGCGGGGGGTTCCTACGAGCAGTACTTC.

CDR3 nucleotides: TGTGCCAGCAGCTTATCTGACAGGCGGAGATACGAGCAGTACTTC. It yields the protein CASSLSDRRRYEQYF. V usage is TRBV7-8 and J usage is TRBJ2-7; tentative D call: TRBD1 (6 bases). The germline gives CDR1 SGHVS, CDR2 FQNEAQ. Trimming removed 2 bases at V and 4 bases at J, with 15 bases between. The CDR3 has 15 residues.

The chain links TRBV11-3 to TRBJ2-3; D unresolved. The CDR3 is made up of 13 amino acids. The V gene's germline CDR1 is SGHNT and CDR2 YENEEA. Trimming removed 0 bases at V and 4 bases at J, with 5 bases between. CDR3 loop: CASSLDSPDTQYF. As DNA, the CDR3 is TGTGCCAGCAGCTTAGATAGCCCAGATACGCAGTATTTT.

The chain employs TRBV30 and TRBJ1-2, with 8 bases identical to TRBD1. V gave up 4 bases and J gave up 2 bases; unmatched junction bases: 9. Per germline, CDR1 GTSNPN and CDR2 SVGIG (reference sequence). The CDR3 spans 15 residues. The CDR3 loop reads CAWTPRGRGNYGYTF. The CDR3, as DNA: TGTGCCTGGACTCCCAGGGGGCGCGGAAACTATGGCTACACCTTC.

V is TRBV19 and J is TRBJ1-1; a weak D match, TRBD1 (5 bases). V lost 8 bases, J lost 5 bases, and 21 bases lay in between. Germline CDR1 reads LNHDA; CDR2 reads SQIVND (reference sequence). This CDR3 region has 15 residues. CDR3 loop: CASYPAAGEGTEAFF. The CDR3 DNA is TGTGCCAGTTATCCCGCCGCCGGGGAGGGGACTGAAGCTTTCTTT.

The gene calls are TRBV7-2 and TRBJ2-3; 8 positions agree with TRBD2. The V gene's germline CDR1 is SGHTA and CDR2 FQGNSA. This CDR3 has 14 amino acids. V lost 5 bases and J lost 6; bases outside the gene matches: 7. CDR3 amino acids: CASSLLGGGDTQYF. The CDR3 coding sequence is TGTGCCAGCAGCCTGCTGGGCGGGGGGGATACGCAGTATTTT.

This chain connects TRBV6-6 to TRBJ2-7; 12 bases align to TRBD2. CDR3 length: 14 amino acids. Germline CDR1 MNHNY, CDR2 SVGAGI (reference sequence). V was clipped by 5 bases and J by 5 bases; unmatched bases: 4. This CDR3 is CASSPTSGGDEQYF. The CDR3 nucleotides are TGTGCCAGCAGTCCGACTAGCGGGGGAGACGAGCAGTACTTC.

This clone was detected a few times. This chain links TRBV7-2 with TRBJ1-2; D possibly corresponds to TRBD1 (6 bases). The CDR3 contains 13 residues. CDR1 and CDR2 (germline): SGHTA, FQGNSA. V was clipped by 5 bases and J by 7 bases, with 14 bases between them. CDR3 nucleotides: TGTGCCAGCAGCCAGCCAGGGGAAGGTGGCTACACCTTC. Encoded protein: CASSQPGEGGYTF.

This clone was seen only once. V is TRBV7-9 and J is TRBJ1-6; D is uncertain. Trimming left V 5 bases short and J 9 bases short, with 17 bases between. CDR1 SEHNR and CDR2 FQNEAQ come from the germline V gene (reference sequence). The CDR3 runs to 15 residues. The CDR3 sequence is CASSQDADRGSPLHF. In DNA, the CDR3 is TGTGCCAGCAGCCAAGACGCGGACCGGGGTTCACCCCTCCACTTT.

The chain combines TRBV27 with TRBJ2-7; 8 nucleotides line up with TRBD2. The V and J ends lost 6 bases and 3 bases, in that order; junction bases with no gene match: 4. The CDR3 has 13 amino acids. The V gene's germline CDR1 is MNHEY and CDR2 SMNVEV (reference sequence). CDR3 nucleotide sequence: TGTGCCAGCAGAACGGGGGGGCGCTACGAGCAGTACTTC. The encoded protein is CASRTGGRYEQYF.

This clone was observed a single time. The gene calls are TRBV7-3 and TRBJ2-1; 12 bases fit TRBD1. The V segment lost 2 bases and the J segment 9 bases; nucleotides outside the gene matches: 5. CDR3 size: 15 residues. Looked up from germline, CDR1 is SGHTA and CDR2 is FQGTGA. CDR3 sequence (DNA): TGTGCCAGCAGCTTAGTTGGGACAGGGGGCGCTGAGCAGTTCTTC. This gives the protein CASSLVGTGGAEQFF.

This chain connects TRBV18 to TRBJ1-3, with D possibly TRBD1 on 6 matching bases. V was trimmed by 3 bases and J by 0 bases, leaving 15 bases between them. Germline V gene lookup returns CDR1 KGHSH and CDR2 LQKENI. This CDR3 has 17 residues. The CDR3 loop reads CASSPQQGANSGNTIYF. As DNA, the CDR3 is TGTGCCAGCTCACCCCAACAGGGAGCCAACTCTGGAAACACCATATATTTT. Full variable domain (rest looked up from reference TRBV18 and TRBJ1-3): NAGVMQNPRHLVRRRGQEARLRCSPMKGHSHVYWYRQLPEEGLKFMVYLQKENIIDESGMPKERFSAEFPKEGPSILRIQQVVRGDSAAYFCASSPQQGANSGNTIYFGEGSWLTVV.

The chain couples TRBV4-2 to TRBJ2-7, with TRBD1 matching 10 bases. CDR1 and CDR2 (germline): LGHNA, YNFKEQ. V dropped 0 bases and J dropped 2; count of bases not matched to a gene: 4. The CDR3 loop spans 16 amino acids. CDR3 sequence: CASSQDLGQGTYEQYF. CDR3 in DNA: TGTGCCAGCAGCCAAGATTTGGGACAGGGGACCTACGAGCAGTACTTC.

The chain employs TRBV5-1 and TRBJ1-5, with D maybe TRBD1 (6 bases). In germline, CDR1 is SGHRS, CDR2 YFSETQ. The V end was cut by 4 bases, the J end by 1 base, with 12 bases between. CDR3 length: 15 amino acids. DNA of the CDR3: TGCGCCAGCAGCGTGGGGGGCACAAGCAATCAGCCCCAGCATTTT. Protein product: CASSVGGTSNQPQHF.

The chain links TRBV6-5 to TRBJ1-2; no firm D call. The germline V and J ends were trimmed by 2 bases and 4 bases, with 8 bases remaining between them. This CDR3 spans 13 amino acids. The germline V gene has CDR1 MNHEY and CDR2 SVGAGI. CDR3 region: CASSYRQRYGYTF. CDR3 bases: TGTGCCAGCAGTTACAGGCAGCGCTATGGCTACACCTTC.

V gene TRBV7-2 combines with J gene TRBJ2-1; 11 nucleotides align to TRBD2. The V segment lost 1 base and the J segment 10 bases; nucleotides outside the gene matches: 6. Germline values: CDR1 SGHTA, CDR2 FQGNSA. The CDR3 is 15 amino acids. The CDR3 here is CASSLVLAGGFEQFF. In DNA, the CDR3 is TGTGCCAGCAGCTTAGTTCTAGCGGGGGGTTTCGAGCAGTTCTTC.